The entry below gives a single T cell receptor beta chain sequence along with its context. The table lists this clone with a count of one. No cognate antigen has been identified for it. The sample holds no much larger clone one base away, and base qualities are not on file. The cysteine opens and the phenylalanine closes a CDR3 of 16 amino acids. Solely the CDR3 DNA is kept, with 48 bases framed from the first base. CDR1 SGHTS and CDR2 YDEGEE are derived from the germline V gene. Compared with germline, V lacks 0 bases and J lacks 0 bases; bases without a gene match: 3. TCRbeta CDR3 regions were amplified from genomic DNA by means of the immunoSEQ Assay, a bias-controlled multiplex PCR. Per the source publication's procedure: Within the assay, amplification of reference gene primers was used to estimate how many nucleated cells each sample contained. To quantify the absolute abundance of each unique TCRbeta CDR3 rearrangement, sequence reads were collapsed and filtered. Productive Simpson clonality was computed per sample as the square root of Simpson's diversity index over productive rearrangements. In TCRdb, the immuneACCESS table is reduced to in-frame sequences with V and J assigned. These tables do not hold every clone; where another copy was compared, an unresolved V gene accounts for under half, and the others remain unexplained. For V, J and clone size, that table is used; D and trimming come from the DNA. The sample table lists roughly 190,000 clones, 80% to 85% of them with a count of one. The top ten clonotypes cover around 19% of the sample.

The data were obtained in a study of blood T cell repertoires in COVID-19 (dated by TCRdb to 2018 to 2021). For the study in its entirety: Samples covering the acute and convalescent phases of COVID-19 were provided by collaborators in the United States, Italy and Spain. Where available, HLA class I and class II types were taken from metadata supplied by the sample provider and were not determined by assay-based typing. Sample metadata almost always included a de-identified subject ID, COVID-19 status, age in years and sex. The material from the prospective study consisted of cDNA or gDNA derived from T cells, B-cell-depleted T cells, or PBMCs. Subjects who had been exposed to COVID-19, were actively infected with it, or had recovered from it provided the deeply sampled blood TCRbeta repertoires that made up the dataset. The repertoires were released in a freely available public database meant as a resource for research on the immune response to SARS-CoV-2. Samples were obtained from the ongoing ImmuneRACE study (first 160 participants) and from 1,254 subjects provided by 6 global collaborators.

Collaborating institutions collected whole blood in K2EDTA tubes following their own protocols. For TCRbeta analysis, collaborator samples were shipped as frozen whole blood, as isolated PBMCs, or as DNA extracted from either sample type. Paper-wide results and their limitations: The amount of clinical and demographic metadata varied by source and participant and was provided uncurated.

The sequence joins TRBV5-8 to TRBJ1-2; TRBD1 lines up with 9 middle nucleotides. The sample taken for sequencing was peripheral blood. This TCR was sampled from a human donor in a cohort sampled during active COVID-19. The CDR3: CASSLDGDRANYGYTF. Read as DNA, the sequence is TGTGCCAGCAGCTTGGACGGGGACAGGGCTAACTATGGCTACACCTTC.